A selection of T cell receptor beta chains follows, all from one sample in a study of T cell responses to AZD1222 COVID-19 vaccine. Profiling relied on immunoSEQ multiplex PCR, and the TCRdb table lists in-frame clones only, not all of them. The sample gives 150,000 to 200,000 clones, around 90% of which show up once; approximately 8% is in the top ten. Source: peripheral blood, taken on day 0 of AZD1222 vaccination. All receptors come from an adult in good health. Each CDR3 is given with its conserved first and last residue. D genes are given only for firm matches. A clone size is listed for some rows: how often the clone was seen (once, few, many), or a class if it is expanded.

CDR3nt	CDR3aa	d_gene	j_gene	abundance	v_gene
TGTGCCAGCAGGGGAACTTTCGCCGCGGGCGGCACTGAAGCTTTCTTT	CASRGTFAAGGTEAFF	-	TRBJ1-1	once	TRBV5-4
TGTGCCACCAGCAGACCGCAAGATACGCAGTATTTT	CATSRPQDTQYF	-	TRBJ2-3	-	TRBV15
TGTGCCAGCGGGAGACGTAGTAGCACAGATACGCAGTATTTT	CASGRRSSTDTQYF	-	TRBJ2-3	-	TRBV27
TGTGCCAGCAGCCTATCTCAGGGCAATCAGCCCCAGCATTTT	CASSLSQGNQPQHF	-	TRBJ1-5	-	TRBV7-2
TGCGCCAGCAGCCATCAAACAGGGCCAGGGATTAACTATGGCTACACCTTC	CASSHQTGPGINYGYTF	-	TRBJ1-2	-	TRBV4-1
TGTGCCAGCAGTACTTCAGGACAGGGTCTGTTTCAGCCCCAGCATTTT	CASSTSGQGLFQPQHF	TRBD1	TRBJ1-5	-	TRBV28
TGTGCCAGCAGCGCCTCTTCGACTAGCGGGGGAGAGCAGTACTTC	CASSASSTSGGEQYF	TRBD2	TRBJ2-7	-	TRBV7-6
TGCGCCAGCAGCTTCTCTCTTGGGTCTTCGGGTGAAAAACTGTTTTTT	CASSFSLGSSGEKLFF	-	TRBJ1-4	-	TRBV5-1
TGCGCCAGCAGCGGGGGCCCTGGGAGGGCCTACGAGCAGTACTTC	CASSGGPGRAYEQYF	-	TRBJ2-7	-	TRBV5-1
TGTGCCAGCAGTAAGGGGGAGGGCGGGAGCACAGATACGCAGTATTTT	CASSKGEGGSTDTQYF	-	TRBJ2-3	few	TRBV11-2
TGTGCCAGCAGCTTGACAGGGAACCCGAACACTGAAGCTTTCTTT	CASSLTGNPNTEAFF	TRBD1	TRBJ1-1	-	TRBV11-2
TGTGCCAGTAGTATGGAACAGGGGGCGCGAATAGGCTATGGCTACACCTTC	CASSMEQGARIGYGYTF	TRBD1	TRBJ1-2	-	TRBV19
TGCGCCAGCAGCTTGGTCGGAGAAACCTACGAGCAGTACTTC	CASSLVGETYEQYF	-	TRBJ2-7	-	TRBV5-1
TGTGCCAGCAGGGGACGGCCGTCCGCGTACGAGCAGTACTTC	CASRGRPSAYEQYF	-	TRBJ2-7	-	TRBV11-2
TGTGCCAGCAGCCCGGCTATGACAGGGAGCCTCTCTTTC	CASSPAMTGSLSF	TRBD1	TRBJ1-2	-	TRBV7-3
TGTGCCACCCAGACAGAAGCGGGGGGGATGGGGACCCAGTACTTC	CATQTEAGGMGTQYF	TRBD2	TRBJ2-5	-	TRBV10-3
TGCGCCAGCAGCCGGGACCGCTTCTACGAGCAGTACTTC	CASSRDRFYEQYF	-	TRBJ2-7	-	TRBV5-1
TGTGCCAGCAGCTTGGGGACGCTATGGGGAAAACTGTTTTTT	CASSLGTLWGKLFF	-	TRBJ1-4	-	TRBV5-6
TGTGCCAGCAGTGAAACGAGATCGGGGGAGCAGTACTTC	CASSETRSGEQYF	-	TRBJ2-7	-	TRBV2
TGTGCCAGCAGCTCAAAAAACCAGGGCTACGAGCAGTACTTC	CASSSKNQGYEQYF	-	TRBJ2-7	-	TRBV7-9
TGTGCCAGCAGCGAATCACTAGCGGGGTTGAACAATGAGCAGTTCTTC	CASSESLAGLNNEQFF	TRBD2	TRBJ2-1	few	TRBV9
TGTGCCAGTACTCCCTTGCTGTGGGGTGGCGATCAGCCCCAGCATTTT	CASTPLLWGGDQPQHF	-	TRBJ1-5	-	TRBV19
TGTGCCAGCAGTGAAGGGTCAGGGGCGGTCGGTGGCTACACCTTC	CASSEGSGAVGGYTF	-	TRBJ1-2	-	TRBV6-1